This T cell receptor (beta chain) was found in a study of blood T cell repertoires in COVID-19. This CDR3 region has 18 residues. Trimming shortened V by 1 base and J by 0 bases, and 15 bases separated the two germline ends. Germline CDR1 is KGHDR and CDR2 is SFDVKD. Using immunoSEQ multiplex PCR, the repertoire was profiled, and TCRdb retains in-frame clones only, with some absent. The sample carries 250,000 or so clones, around 90% recorded once. The chain carries TRBV24-1 and TRBJ1-5; D remains ambiguous. The TCR was taken from a middle-aged man who had been exposed to COVID-19. Input material: PBMCs or T cells enriched from blood (not recorded which). CDR3 in amino acids: CATSDFLAQPYSNQPQHF. In nucleotides, the CDR3 is TGTGCCACCAGTGATTTTCTTGCACAGCCCTATAGCAATCAGCCCCAGCATTTT.